The present entry profiles one T cell receptor (beta chain) with its context. This clonotype showed up many times. Its antigen is not yet known. One base away there is no much larger clone; base qualities are not given. The hyperthyroidism patients were between 18 and 65 years old and newly diagnosed, with a disease duration of less than 2 months. Exclusion was applied to patients with uncontrolled infections, other autoimmune diseases, pregnancy or lactation. Diagnoses were based on clinical symptoms, serum thyroxine and TRAb, thyroid ultrasound and orbital computed tomography. For progressor patients, blood was drawn at the first diagnosis of hyperthyroidism, before any ophthalmopathy symptoms had appeared. PBMCs were isolated from about 10 ml of fresh peripheral blood by Ficoll-Paque density gradient centrifugation. Progressor patients were initially diagnosed with Graves' hyperthyroidism and developed ophthalmopathy during follow-up. Trizol reagent was used to extract total RNA, and RNA quality was then checked on an Agilent 2100 Bioanalyzer.

The TCR beta CDR3 regions were amplified from RNA transcripts. For the first round of RT-PCR on the TCR CDR3, the HTBI primer set was used together with the Qiagen OneStep RT-PCR kit. Libraries were constructed in a second round of multiplex PCR, after which size selection and purification were carried out. Libraries were sequenced paired-end with 100 bp reads on an Illumina HiSeq2000. Turning to the authors' computational methods: SOAPnuke was used to process the raw data, removing reads that contained adapters or uncalled bases, had a mean Phred below 15, or lacked an exact match to the constant primer or identifier. COPE v1.2.5 was used to merge the high-quality paired reads, and each unique nucleotide sequence was defined as a clonotype. MiTCR v1.1 was used to align clonotypes to the IMGT TRBV, TRBD and TRBJ reference segments. The analysis was restricted to V-J combinations with a frequency above 0.0001, which together covered roughly 99% of the repertoires. A TCS score was defined as the ratio of F50 (clonal expansion) to E x V (chaos), with BLOSUM62-based TCRdist applied between CDR3 peptides within each V-J. Welch's t-statistics and random forest reduced approximately 520 V-J features to roughly 13, which were used in a naive Bayes classifier (R e1071). TCRdb applied fastp at Q25 and MiXCR to the public reads, then kept only in-frame beta chains. Merged by CDR3 protein, the rows form single entries marked with the most common genes and DNA. The V and J calls, along with clone size, are taken from TCRdb and not from the paper's own processing. In all, the sample holds 600,000 to 850,000 distinct CDR3 sequences, and 15% to 20% of those were seen once. Approximately 15% of the sample lies in the top ten.

The sample comes from a study of T cells in Graves' hyperthyroidism and ophthalmopathy (dated by TCRdb to between 2018 and 2021). At the level of the whole study: Peripheral blood samples were taken at the time of initial diagnosis, prior to any treatment. Following sampling, methimazole starting at 30 mg daily was given to hyperthyroidism patients, and high-dose intravenous methylprednisolone was given to ophthalmopathy patients. The 100 or so discovery patients were randomly split 7:3 into training and test sets. To identify TCR V-J signatures that set the groups apart, the researchers used a discovery cohort of about a hundred patients, made up of under 45 with Graves' ophthalmopathy and around 58 with stable Graves' hyperthyroidism. Whether ophthalmopathy could be predicted prospectively was tested in an independent validation cohort made up of 18 to 20 hyperthyroidism patients plus 17 patients who later progressed to ophthalmopathy. TCR Vbeta CDR3 sequencing of 130 to 150 peripheral blood samples (roughly 43 ophthalmopathy, about 75 hyperthyroidism and some 17 progressor patients) is reported in the paper. Thyroid tissue and blood T-cell repertoires from more than 5 Graves' hyperthyroidism patients were also compared in the study.

Study-wide findings and limitations: Most expanded thyroid clonotypes (frequency above 0.001) were also detected in blood, a finding suggesting that blood repertoires may reflect thyroid immune responses. In validation, progression to ophthalmopathy was predicted by the model with 70.59% sensitivity and 72.22% specificity, a median of roughly six months before onset. In cross-validation, a model built on a 13 V-J signature told ophthalmopathy apart from stable hyperthyroidism with 87.88% sensitivity and about 81% specificity, and in testing the same model reached 80%/75%. Sample size was not statistically predetermined, and investigators were not blinded to group allocation.

The CDR3 sequence holds 15 residues, the cysteine and phenylalanine included. Kept here is only the CDR3 DNA, which spans 45 bases and is read in frame from base 1. The germline V and J ends show losses of 0 bases and 3 bases respectively, and no gene match explains 1 base of the junction. From the germline V gene, CDR1 is SGHRS and CDR2 is YFSETQ. The sequence is built from TRBV5-1 and TRBJ2-3, with 10 bases matching TRBD2. Sequenced material: blood. This receptor was taken from a woman in her 50s with Graves' hyperthyroidism that later progressed to Graves' ophthalmopathy. The DNA is as follows: TGCGCCAGCAGCTTGGAACTAGCGGGGACAGATACGCAGTATTTT. Translated, this is CASSLELAGTDTQYF.